These 28 T cell receptor beta chains came from one sample sequenced in a study. TCRdb re-called the RT-PCR reads with MiXCR, one entry per CDR3 protein. This table has hundreds of thousands of distinct CDR3 sequences, around 14% appearing once. Sequencing was carried out using memory CD4+ T cells from blood. The receptor set was obtained from a female donor in good health, serving as a healthy control.

This clonotype was counted a few times. The J gene is TRBJ1-1, the V gene TRBV28; D gene ambiguous. Trimming took 10 bases from V and 6 from J, leaving 21 bases between them. The CDR3 has 14 amino acids. Germline V gene data show CDR1 as MDHEN and CDR2 as SYDVKM. The CDR3 loop reads CATQLYQDRAEAFF. The CDR3 DNA sequence: TGTGCCACCCAACTGTACCAAGATAGGGCTGAAGCTTTCTTT.

This clonotype has a count of ten or more. V usage is TRBV29-1 and J usage is TRBJ2-5; 14 bases match TRBD2. This CDR3 region has 15 residues. Germline V gene data show CDR1 as SQVTM and CDR2 as ANQGSEA. The V segment lost 6 bases and the J segment 4 bases; nucleotides outside the gene matches: 7. CDR3 sequence: CSVTRGLAGGETQYF. As DNA, the CDR3 is TGCAGCGTGACGAGAGGACTAGCGGGAGGAGAGACCCAGTACTTC.

This clonotype came up a few times. This chain joins TRBV12-3 or TRBV12-4 and TRBJ1-3, with 10 bases lining up with TRBD1. This CDR3 contains 15 residues. The V and J ends lost 3 bases and 15 bases, in that order; junction bases with no gene match: 14. The CDR3 here is CASSFAGGQGIMRYF. Here the CDR3 DNA reads TGTGCCAGCAGTTTTGCGGGGGGACAGGGGATCATGCGATATTTT.

The rearrangement uses TRBV10-2 and TRBJ1-1, with D perhaps TRBD1 (6 bases). The V end lost 7 bases, the J end lost 2 bases, and 23 bases lay between the germline ends. The CDR3 has 17 amino acids. CDR1 WSHSY and CDR2 SAAADI come from the germline V gene. In DNA, the CDR3 is TGCGCCAGCACTGAACCCAGGGGAGGCGCGGGAAACACTGAAGCTTTCTTT. It translates to CASTEPRGGAGNTEAFF.

The chain is built from TRBV3-1 and TRBJ2-5; the D is unclear. The V end was cut by 0 bases, the J end by 6 bases, with 8 bases between. CDR1 is LGHDT, CDR2 YNNKEL, per germline (reference sequence). The length of the CDR3 is 13 residues. The CDR3 sequence is CASSQDRVQTQYF. DNA for the CDR3: TGTGCCAGCAGCCAAGATCGGGTCCAGACCCAGTACTTC.

The chain has TRBV5-1 and TRBJ1-1, with D tentatively TRBD1 (6 bases). Germline CDR1 and CDR2: SGHRS and YFSETQ. The ends were cut back, 2 bases at V and 0 bases at J, with 14 bases in the middle. There are 16 residues in the CDR3. The CDR3, as DNA: TGCGCCAGCAGCTTCTCGGGGGGGGCCATGAACACTGAAGCTTTCTTT. Translating it yields CASSFSGGAMNTEAFF.

The rearrangement links TRBV2 to TRBJ2-1; D is perhaps TRBD2 (6 bases). CDR3 length: 15 residues. Trimming pared 5 bases from V and 9 bases from J, leaving 20 bases between. Germline V gene sequence: CDR1 SNHLY, CDR2 FYNNEI. The CDR3 region has the DNA TGTGCCAGCAGTTGGCGGGGCACCCCAGACGGTGAGCAGTTCTTC. Amino acids: CASSWRGTPDGEQFF.

The chain links TRBV20-1 to TRBJ1-2, with D possibly TRBD1 on 5 matching bases. Trimming took 2 bases from V and 5 from J, leaving 18 bases between them. CDR1 DFQATT and CDR2 SNEGSKA come from the germline V gene (reference sequence). This CDR3 contains 15 residues. The CDR3 is CSARWGTETIYGYTF. As DNA, the CDR3 is TGCAGTGCTAGATGGGGCACCGAAACAATTTATGGCTACACCTTC.

This clonotype turned up a few times. The V gene is TRBV6-5, the J gene TRBJ2-3; 9 positions agree with TRBD2. The CDR3 runs 16 residues. Germline CDR1 reads MNHEY; CDR2 reads SVGAGI. V lost 0 bases and J lost 5; bases outside the gene matches: 6. The CDR3: CASSYSASGVGDTQYF. CDR3 DNA: TGTGCCAGCAGTTACTCTGCTAGCGGGGTCGGAGATACGCAGTATTTT.

The rearrangement uses TRBV20-1 and TRBJ2-5; D remains unclear. The CDR3 is 14 residues long. CDR1 is DFQATT, CDR2 SNEGSKA, per germline (reference sequence). Trimming took 0 bases from V and 3 from J, leaving 11 bases between them. The CDR3 loop reads CSARDQRWKETQYF. The DNA for the CDR3 is TGCAGTGCTAGAGATCAGAGATGGAAAGAGACCCAGTACTTC.

The chain carries TRBV20-1 and TRBJ2-1; the D gene is possibly TRBD2 (7 bases). Germline V gives CDR1 DFQATT, CDR2 SNEGSKA (reference sequence). The CDR3 is 16 amino acids. The germline V and J ends were trimmed by 6 bases and 2 bases, with 20 bases remaining between them. The CDR3 DNA follows: TGCAGTGCAGACCCAGGGGAGGGGGTAACCTACAATGAGCAGTTCTTC. Translated, it gives CSADPGEGVTYNEQFF.

The chain uses TRBV5-1 and TRBJ2-5; D unresolved. V shed 4 bases and J shed 1 base, with 8 bases lying between them. Germline assignment: CDR1 SGHRS and CDR2 YFSETQ. The CDR3 is made up of 13 amino acids. CDR3: CASSAIVQETQYF. Here the CDR3 DNA reads TGCGCCAGCAGCGCCATCGTCCAAGAGACCCAGTACTTC.

Regarding this clonotype: A much larger clone is a single base away; this may be a read error. The rearrangement links TRBV12-3 or TRBV12-4 to TRBJ2-5; possibly TRBD2 for D (5 bases). This CDR3 spans 16 amino acids. The chain's CDR3 is CDSSLGLVRVGETQYF. The CDR3 coding sequence is TGTGACAGCAGTTTAGGATTGGTGAGGGTAGGGGAGACCCAGTACTTC.

This clonotype was recorded a few times. The V call is TRBV20-1, the J call TRBJ2-7, with 8 bases lining up with TRBD2. Germline V gene data show CDR1 as DFQATT and CDR2 as SNEGSKA (reference sequence). The CDR3 is 16 residues long. V gave up 0 bases and J gave up 4 bases; unmatched junction bases: 11. The CDR3 DNA is TGCAGTGCTAGAGATAGCGGGGCTCAAACCCATTACGAGCAGTACTTC. This translates into CSARDSGAQTHYEQYF.

Concerning this clonotype: One junction end disagrees with the germline gene, perhaps due to a read error. The chain has TRBV29-1 and TRBJ1-5, with a weak D call TRBD1 (5 bases). From germline, CDR1 is SQVTM and CDR2 ANQGSEA. The CDR3 is 14 residues long. The CDR3 here is CSVEIAGEGQHQHF. Here the CDR3 DNA reads TGCAGCGTTGAAATTGCGGGGGAAGGTCAGCACCAGCATTTT.

V and J are TRBV5-1 and TRBJ1-1, with D possibly being TRBD1 (6 bases). Germline loops: CDR1 SGHRS, CDR2 YFSETQ. The germline V and J ends were trimmed by 0 bases and 8 bases, with 11 bases remaining between them. CDR3 length: 13 amino acids. The CDR3 loop is CASSLGDTSEAFF. CDR3 nucleotide sequence: TGCGCCAGCAGCTTGGGGGACACCTCCGAAGCTTTCTTT.

This clonotype was recorded many times. CDR3 sequence (DNA): TGTGCCACCAGTGACCCCGGCTCCTACAATGAGCAGTTCTTC. Its protein is CATSDPGSYNEQFF. The gene calls are TRBV24-1 and TRBJ2-1; D is unresolved. Looked up from germline, CDR1 is KGHDR and CDR2 is SFDVKD. CDR3 length: 14 residues. V lost 4 bases to trimming and J lost 0 bases, with 6 bases between them.

This clonotype was observed a handful of times. The chain has TRBV4-2 and TRBJ1-3, with 9 bases that match TRBD1. CDR3 length: 16 residues. The germline CDR1 and CDR2 sequences are LGHNA and YNFKEQ. The V gene end was trimmed by 1 base and the J gene end by 8 bases; junction bases not matched to a gene: 9. The CDR3 region has the DNA TGTGCCAGCAGCCAAGCTTTAACAGGGGGCGCGGACACCATATATTTT. This gives the protein CASSQALTGGADTIYF.

This clonotype was counted many times. V gene TRBV10-3 combines with J gene TRBJ1-1; no firm D call. V was pared by 4 bases and J by 2 bases, with 11 bases between. Germline V gene lookup returns CDR1 ENHRY and CDR2 SYGVKD. The CDR3 extends over 14 amino acids. For the CDR3, the DNA is TGTGCCATCAGTGGCGGATACTCAAACACTGAAGCTTTCTTT. This codes for CAISGGYSNTEAFF.

This clonotype showed up just a few times. The J gene is TRBJ2-6, the V gene TRBV29-1; TRBD1 might be the D (7 bases). CDR1 is SQVTM and CDR2 is ANQGSEA in the germline V gene. The CDR3 is made up of 17 amino acids. The CDR3 spells CAAWGRGDPGGANVLTF. In DNA form, the CDR3 reads TGCGCAGCCTGGGGCAGGGGGGACCCTGGTGGGGCCAACGTCCTGACTTTC.

This clonotype has a count of ten or more. The chain carries TRBV18 and TRBJ2-3; 8 nucleotides match TRBD2. The CDR3 totals 17 residues. With V trimmed by 0 bases and J by 4 bases, 9 bases remained unmatched. CDR1 is KGHSH and CDR2 is LQKENI in the germline V gene. The CDR3 reads CASSPPFSGGFPDTQYF. The CDR3, as DNA: TGTGCCAGCTCACCACCGTTCTCGGGAGGGTTTCCAGATACGCAGTATTTT.

This clonotype was seen a handful of times. V and J are TRBV20-1 and TRBJ2-1, with 8 bases aligning to TRBD2. Germline V gene data show CDR1 as DFQATT and CDR2 as SNEGSKA (reference sequence). J gave up 7 bases and V 6 bases, and 11 bases lay outside the gene matches. The CDR3 contains 14 residues. Here the CDR3 DNA reads TGCAGTGCCACCGGAGGGCCGGGGGGGAATGAGCAGTTCTTC. The encoded protein is CSATGGPGGNEQFF.

This clonotype was counted a few times. The V and J genes are TRBV27 and TRBJ1-3, with D unresolved. Trimming left V 6 bases short and J 3 bases short, with 6 bases between. This CDR3 comprises 12 residues. Germline CDR1 MNHEY, CDR2 SMNVEV (reference sequence). CDR3 in amino acids: CASRSGGNTIYF. The CDR3 DNA sequence: TGTGCCAGCAGGAGTGGTGGAAACACCATATATTTT.

This clonotype appeared a few times. The genes are TRBV14 and TRBJ1-1; TRBD1 is a possible D gene (5 bases). Trimming stripped 3 bases from V and 1 base from J, with 12 bases between. The CDR3 is 15 amino acids. CDR1 SGHDN and CDR2 FVKESK come from the germline V gene. CDR3: CASSQSSTGNTEAFF. CDR3 nucleotide sequence: TGTGCCAGCAGCCAGTCTAGCACAGGGAACACTGAAGCTTTCTTT.

The chain links TRBV7-9 to TRBJ2-3; 9 bases match TRBD1. Germline lookup yields CDR1 SEHNR and CDR2 FQNEAQ (reference sequence). The CDR3 is 15 amino acids. Unmatched junction bases numbered 5, after V lost 4 bases and J lost 3 bases. The CDR3 DNA follows: TGTGCCAGCAGCTGGACAGGGGAGGCAACAGATACGCAGTATTTT. Its protein is CASSWTGEATDTQYF.

This clonotype was detected a few times. V and J are TRBV20-1 and TRBJ2-3; 14 bases are a match to TRBD2. The V segment lost 5 bases and the J segment 4 bases; nucleotides outside the gene matches: 11. Germline V gene data show CDR1 as DFQATT and CDR2 as SNEGSKA (reference sequence). This CDR3 has 17 residues. This CDR3 is CSAAPGTSGRGADTQYF. DNA for the CDR3: TGCAGTGCTGCCCCCGGGACTAGCGGGAGAGGGGCAGATACGCAGTATTTT.

This clonotype was seen more than once but under ten times. The chain combines TRBV6-6 with TRBJ2-7; possibly TRBD1 for D (6 bases). With 9 bases removed from V and 3 bases from J, the gap between germline ends came to 12 bases. Germline V gives CDR1 MNHNY, CDR2 SVGAGI (reference sequence). The length of the CDR3 is 12 residues. The CDR3 spells CASRQENYEQYF. The CDR3 DNA sequence: TGTGCCAGTCGACAGGAGAACTACGAGCAGTACTTC.

This clonotype showed up just a few times. The rearrangement links TRBV12-3 or TRBV12-4 to TRBJ2-1; TRBD1 might be the D (5 bases). This CDR3 comprises 15 residues. V lost 4 bases to trimming and J lost 0 bases, with 10 bases between them. CDR3 bases: TGTGCCAGCAGTTCCAGGGTTCTCTCCTACAATGAGCAGTTCTTC. It codes for CASSSRVLSYNEQFF.